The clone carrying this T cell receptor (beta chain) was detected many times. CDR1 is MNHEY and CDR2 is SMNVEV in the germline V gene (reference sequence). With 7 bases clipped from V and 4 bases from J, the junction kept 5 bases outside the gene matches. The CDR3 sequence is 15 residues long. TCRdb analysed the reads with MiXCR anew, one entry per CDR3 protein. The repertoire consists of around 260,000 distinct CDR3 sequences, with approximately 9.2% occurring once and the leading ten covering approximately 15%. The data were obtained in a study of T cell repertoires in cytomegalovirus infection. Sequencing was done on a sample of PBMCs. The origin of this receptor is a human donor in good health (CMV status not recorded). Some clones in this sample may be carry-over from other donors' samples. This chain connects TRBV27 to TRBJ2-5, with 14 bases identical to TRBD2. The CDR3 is CASTGLAGVIETQYF. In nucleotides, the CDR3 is TGTGCCAGCACGGGACTAGCGGGGGTGATAGAGACCCAGTACTTC.